The following is a TCR beta chain sequence with its context. Antigen unknown. The junction differs from germline at one of its ends, possibly a read error. This sample's time point: newly diagnosed GD, antithyroid drugs for less than 3 months. The TCR library was made from RNA that had been extracted from PBMCs in TRIzol. CDR3 length: 14 residues. Per germline, CDR1 SGHAT and CDR2 FQNNGV. This entry is derived from a study of regulatory T cells in long-lasting Graves disease. Study-level points and caveats: Less diverse TCR repertoires were seen in persistent Graves' patients than in newly diagnosed ones. Segments TRBV28, TRBJ1-2 and TRBJ2-5 showed preferential usage in persistent disease.

CDR3-region Arm-PCR and iRepertoire HTBI primers produced the TCR beta libraries. Each CDR3 protein gets one entry after TCRdb re-called the multiplex PCR reads with MiXCR. Here the sample spans hundreds of thousands of distinct CDR3 sequences, about 16% being singletons. This same sample was also part of a study on T cells in Graves' hyperthyroidism and ophthalmopathy. That source notes: Patients showing uncontrolled infection, other autoimmune disease, pregnancy or lactation were ineligible.

V and J are TRBV11-2 and TRBJ2-2; 11 bases are shared with TRBD2. Sequencing used peripheral blood mononuclear cells (PBMCs), obtained at new diagnosis, from a patient treated with antithyroid drugs. This TCR was recovered from a woman in her thirties with Graves disease. In nucleotides, the CDR3 is TGTGCCAGCAGCTCACTAGCGGGAGCCGGGGAGCTGTGTTTT. Its translation is CASSSLAGAGELCF.